What follows are 8 T cell receptor beta chains derived from one specimen sequenced in a study of beta chain features in type 1 diabetes. Isolated RNA was reverse transcribed in full, so expressed TCRB transcripts were sequenced. Here immunoSEQ multiplex PCR was the method, and the copy in TCRdb shows in-frame clones only, minus some. This table holds over 700,000 clones, under 20% found once. The sequencing input was naive CD4+ T cells from blood. These receptors originate from a woman aged 18-29 years in good health.

V usage is TRBV2 and J usage is TRBJ2-5; 9 positions match TRBD1. The tail of the sequence fits TRBJ2-7 better, so the J call may be wrong. The CDR3 has 14 amino acids. The germline V gene encodes CDR1 SNHLY and CDR2 FYNNEI. CDR3: CASSVGQGWSEQYF. The CDR3 DNA sequence: TGTGCCAGCAGTGTTGGACAGGGGTGGTCCGAGCAGTACTTC.

The chain carries TRBV7-2 and TRBJ2-7; D is ambiguous. The germline V gene has CDR1 SGHTA and CDR2 FQGNSA. Trimming left V 4 bases short and J 5 bases short, with 9 bases between. CDR3 length equals 12 residues. CDR3 amino acids: CASSYTTHEQYF. The CDR3 nucleotides read TGTGCCAGCAGCTATACAACCCACGAGCAGTACTTC. The full variable domain, with the rest looked up from reference TRBV7-2 and TRBJ2-7, is GAGVSQSPSNKVTEKGKDVELRCDPISGHTALYWYRQSLGQGLEFLIYFQGNSAPDKSGLPSDRFSAERTGGSVSTLTIQRTQQEDSAVYLCASSYTTHEQYFGPGTRLTVT.

This clone was detected only a few times. The rearrangement joins TRBV27 to TRBJ2-1; a weak D match, TRBD2 (6 bases). Germline V gene data show CDR1 as MNHEY and CDR2 as SMNVEV (reference sequence). Between the trimmed V and J ends, which lost 4 bases and 7 bases, there was a span of 8 bases. This CDR3 has 12 residues. The CDR3 DNA reads as TGTGCCAGCAGTTGGGACTTTAATGAGCAGTTCTTC. This sequence encodes CASSWDFNEQFF.

This clone came up once. The chain has TRBV9 and TRBJ2-3; tentatively, D is TRBD1 or TRBD2 (6 bases each). Germline V gene sequence: CDR1 SGDLS, CDR2 YYNGEE. V shed 0 bases and J shed 5 bases, with 13 bases lying between them. This CDR3 region has 15 residues. This CDR3 is CASSVDEGGGDTQYF. For the CDR3, the DNA is TGTGCCAGCAGCGTAGATGAGGGGGGAGGAGATACGCAGTATTTT. The entire variable domain, with the rest obtained from reference TRBV9 and TRBJ2-3, is as follows: DSGVTQTPKHLITATGQRVTLRCSPRSGDLSVYWYQQSLDQGLQFLIQYYNGEERAKGNILERFSAQQFPDLHSELNLSSLELGDSALYFCASSVDEGGGDTQYFGPGTRLTVL.

This chain links TRBV11-2 with TRBJ2-2; no definite D call. V gave up 1 base and J gave up 3 bases, with 3 bases separating them. The CDR3 consists of 13 residues. The germline V gene encodes CDR1 SGHAT and CDR2 FQNNGV. CDR3 residues: CASSLADTGELFF. The CDR3, as DNA: TGTGCCAGCAGCTTAGCGGACACCGGGGAGCTGTTTTTT.

The V and J genes are TRBV7-8 and TRBJ2-3; no reliable D call. Trimming took off 7 bases at V and 0 bases at J, with 8 bases between the two ends. CDR3 size: 13 residues. CDR1 is SGHVS and CDR2 is FQNEAQ in the germline V gene. CDR3 loop: CASISASTDTQYF. The CDR3 region has the DNA TGTGCCAGCATAAGTGCTAGCACAGATACGCAGTATTTT.

This clone was observed a few times. The rearrangement links TRBV5-1 to TRBJ2-6, with a weak D call TRBD1 (6 bases). The CDR3 runs 15 residues. Germline CDR1 and CDR2: SGHRS and YFSETQ. V was trimmed by 3 bases and J by 1 base, leaving 8 bases between them. CDR3: CASSSQGSGANVLTF. The CDR3 region has the DNA TGCGCCAGCAGCTCCCAGGGGTCTGGGGCCAACGTCCTGACTTTC.

This chain connects TRBV19 to TRBJ1-2, with 11 positions matching TRBD1. The length of the CDR3 is 13 residues. Trimming cost V 9 bases and J 5 bases; bases outside gene matches: 5. Germline V gives CDR1 LNHDA, CDR2 SQIVND (reference sequence). The CDR3 here is CASGQGARYGYTF. DNA for the CDR3: TGTGCCAGCGGACAGGGGGCGCGTTATGGCTACACCTTC.